The 12 T cell receptor beta chains given below trace back to one sample, sequenced in a study of cytomegalovirus exposure and HLA in healthy donors. PCR employed 60 Vbeta and 13 Jbeta primers. TCRdb's table, derived via immunoSEQ multiplex PCR, lists solely in-frame clones and lacks some. The table has 140,000 to 150,000 clones, approximately 68% seen once. Sequenced: PBMCs. The receptor set was obtained from a middle-aged man in good health and CMV-seronegative.

A remark on this clone: Mismatch with germline at one junction end may stem from a read error. The J gene is TRBJ1-4, the V gene TRBV7-9; 7 positions match TRBD1. The CDR3 is made up of 13 amino acids. Germline lookup yields CDR1 SEHNR and CDR2 FQNEAQ (reference sequence). CDR3 bases: TGTGCCAGCAGCTTAGAGACAGGGAGGACAGCCCAGTTT. As protein: CASSLETGRTAQF.

In DNA form, the CDR3 reads TGTGCCAGCACCAACCTTCCCGAGCAGTACTTC. Its protein product is CASTNLPEQYF. The J gene is TRBJ2-7, the V gene TRBV21-1; the D call in the table, TRBD2, was not verified against the DNA. TRBV21-1 is deemed a pseudogene. The CDR3 has 11 residues.

This chain uses TRBV5-1 with TRBJ1-4, with D perhaps matching TRBD1 (5 bases). V was shortened by 3 bases and J by 0 bases, with 9 bases between the two germline ends. The V gene's germline CDR1 is SGHRS and CDR2 YFSETQ. The CDR3 totals 15 residues. The CDR3 sequence is CASSSGVSTNEKLFF. The CDR3 DNA is TGCGCCAGCAGCTCGGGGGTCTCAACTAATGAAAAACTGTTTTTT.

This sequence joins TRBV6-1 and TRBJ2-3; 11 bases are shared with TRBD2. Germline V gene lookup returns CDR1 MNHNS and CDR2 SASEGT. V lost 10 bases, J lost 4 bases, and 7 bases stayed unmatched. This CDR3 spans 14 amino acids. CDR3 nucleotides: TGTGCCACAAATTCACTAGCGGGAGCAGATACGCAGTATTTT. Amino acids: CATNSLAGADTQYF.

This clone has only a few counts. The chain couples TRBV7-9 to TRBJ1-1; D is unclear. V lost 1 base to trimming and J lost 4 bases, with 13 bases between them. The CDR3 sequence is 15 residues long. CDR1 is SEHNR, CDR2 FQNEAQ, per germline (reference sequence). CDR3: CASSLDRPGGTEAFF. CDR3 bases: TGTGCCAGCAGCTTAGACCGGCCCGGCGGCACTGAAGCTTTCTTT.

The chain carries TRBV7-9 and TRBJ2-3, with TRBD2 matching over 15 bases. This CDR3 contains 17 residues. CDR1 is SEHNR, CDR2 FQNEAQ, per germline (reference sequence). J was trimmed by 6 bases and V by 3 bases; bases with no gene match: 7. The CDR3 spells CASSLGLAGGPGDTQYF. The CDR3 DNA reads TGTGCCAGCAGCTTGGGACTAGCGGGGGGACCCGGGGATACGCAGTATTTT.

The chain links TRBV19 to TRBJ2-3; TRBD2 matches 9 bases. The CDR3 sequence is 15 residues long. The germline V gene has CDR1 LNHDA and CDR2 SQIVND (reference sequence). V trimming: 3 bases; J trimming: 6 bases; junction bases outside the gene matches: 7. CDR3 coding DNA: TGTGCCAGTAGTATGCAAGCGGGAGGAGTTGATACGCAGTATTTT. It codes for CASSMQAGGVDTQYF.

The chain couples TRBV5-1 to TRBJ2-1, with 8 bases that match TRBD2. The CDR3 is made up of 15 amino acids. The V gene's germline CDR1 is SGHRS and CDR2 YFSETQ. V lost 4 bases and J lost 2; bases outside the gene matches: 5. In DNA, the CDR3 is TGCGCCAGCAGCGGGTGGCGGGGGGCCTACAATGAGCAGTTCTTC. Translating gives CASSGWRGAYNEQFF.

The CDR3 sequence is CASSLRQGPAFF. CDR3 coding DNA: TGTGCCAGCAGCCTTAGACAGGGGCCAGCTTTCTTT. V usage is TRBV5-8 and J usage is TRBJ1-1; 8 nucleotides match TRBD1. This CDR3 has 12 residues. Germline assignment: CDR1 SGHTS and CDR2 YDEGEE. Losses at the gene ends were 4 bases for V and 10 bases for J; bases not matched to a gene: 6. Based on the CDR3 plus reference TRBV5-8 and TRBJ1-1, the full variable domain is EAGVTQSPTHLIKTRGQQATLRCSPISGHTSVYWYQQALGLGLQFLLWYDEGEERNRGNFPPRFSGRQFPNYSSELNVNALELEDSALYLCASSLRQGPAFFGQGTRLTVV.

The chain uses TRBV29-1 and TRBJ2-3, with TRBD1 as a possible D gene (6 bases). The CDR3 runs to 14 residues. Trimming took 4 bases from V and 1 from J, leaving 12 bases between them. Germline V gene sequence: CDR1 SQVTM, CDR2 ANQGSEA. The CDR3 spells CSVGRDTGTDTQYF. CDR3 nucleotide sequence: TGCAGCGTTGGCCGGGACACTGGCACAGATACGCAGTATTTT.

This clone was seen a few times. The chain couples TRBV4-3 to TRBJ2-7; TRBD1 aligns across 10 bases. Germline V gene lookup returns CDR1 LGHNA and CDR2 YSLEER. The CDR3 contains 14 residues. V shed 6 bases and J 6 bases; nucleotides not matched to a gene: 8. The CDR3 DNA follows: TGCGCCAGCAGTCCCGGGACAGGGGTTCGCGAGCAGTACTTC. Protein product: CASSPGTGVREQYF.

This sequence joins TRBV4-3 and TRBJ2-1; unclear D gene. The CDR3 is made up of 15 amino acids. The germline V gene has CDR1 LGHNA and CDR2 YSLEER. V was pared by 4 bases and J by 0 bases, with 10 bases between. The CDR3 DNA sequence: TGCGCCAGCAGCCGACGCTGGAGCTCCTACAATGAGCAGTTCTTC. It is translated as CASSRRWSSYNEQFF.